The T cell receptor (beta chain) under discussion was sequenced for a study of read filtering for tumor transcriptome and immune sequencing. The library was built from roughly 400 ng RNA with molecular barcoded adaptors for alpha/delta and beta/gamma chains. TCRdb reanalysed the reads using MiXCR and keeps one entry per CDR3 protein. The sample comprises more than 35,000 distinct CDR3 sequences, 12% to 15% of which are singletons, and roughly 18% rests with the top ten. Germline V gene lookup returns CDR1 SEHNR and CDR2 FQNEAQ (reference sequence). This CDR3 contains 14 residues. Trimming cost V 5 bases and J 4 bases; bases outside gene matches: 6. This clonotype was counted at least ten times.

V and J are TRBV7-9 and TRBJ2-5, with 8 bases lining up with TRBD1. Source material: a population of CD138-negative cells sorted from bone marrow. This receptor was taken from a donor at least 40 years old with multiple myeloma. The CDR3 DNA reads TGTGCCAGCAGCCGAGGACAGGGTGGAGAGACCCAGTACTTC. Translating it yields CASSRGQGGETQYF.